These 22 T cell receptor beta chains came from one sample sequenced in a study of technical replicates of blood from several donors. The assay was immunoSEQ multiplex PCR, and TCRdb's table has in-frame clones only and misses some. The sample includes roughly 71,000 clones, roughly 94% seen only once; the top ten take about 0.35%. The sequenced material came from T cells isolated from PBMCs. The receptors stem from a human donor in good health.

DNA for the CDR3: TGTGCCAGCAGCTTAGACGGACATCAGAACACTGAAGCTTTCTTT. This encodes CASSLDGHQNTEAFF. V is TRBV7-9 and J is TRBJ1-1; D possibly corresponds to TRBD1 (5 bases). V shed 1 base and J shed 1 base, with 10 bases lying between them. This CDR3 is 15 amino acids long. Germline V gene lookup returns CDR1 SEHNR and CDR2 FQNEAQ (reference sequence). Full variable domain (rest looked up from reference TRBV7-9 and TRBJ1-1): DTGVSQNPRHKITKRGQNVTFRCDPISEHNRLYWYRQTLGQGPEFLTYFQNEAQLEKSRLLSDRFSAERPKGSFSTLEIQRTEQGDSAMYLCASSLDGHQNTEAFFGQGTRLTVV.

This chain connects TRBV9 to TRBJ2-5; D gene unclear. V shed 0 bases and J shed 7 bases, with 13 bases lying between them. The length of the CDR3 is 14 residues. Per germline, CDR1 SGDLS and CDR2 YYNGEE. The CDR3 loop is CASSVDPTPGTQYF. CDR3 nucleotide sequence: TGTGCCAGCAGCGTAGATCCCACCCCGGGGACCCAGTACTTC.

J is TRBJ1-2 and V is TRBV11-2; D is undetermined. Germline V gives CDR1 SGHAT, CDR2 FQNNGV. The CDR3 consists of 13 residues. Between the trimmed V and J ends, which lost 3 bases and 0 bases, there was a span of 5 bases. The CDR3 DNA reads as TGTGCCAGCAGCTTGGAGCCTAACTATGGCTACACCTTC. Residues: CASSLEPNYGYTF.

The chain recombines TRBV30 with TRBJ2-1; 7 bases align to TRBD1. Trimming cost V 5 bases and J 3 bases; bases outside gene matches: 4. Germline CDR1 is GTSNPN and CDR2 is SVGIG (reference sequence). This CDR3 contains 13 residues. The CDR3 loop reads CAWGQVDYNEQFF. The CDR3 bases are TGTGCCTGGGGACAGGTAGACTACAATGAGCAGTTCTTC.

This sequence joins TRBV30 and TRBJ2-1; tentatively, D is TRBD1 (5 bases). Between the trimmed V and J ends, which lost 2 bases and 10 bases, there was a span of 9 bases. Germline CDR1 reads GTSNPN; CDR2 reads SVGIG (reference sequence). The CDR3 covers 11 residues. The CDR3 DNA sequence: TGTGCCTGGAGTCAGTCAGGGGAGCAGTTCTTC. It encodes CAWSQSGEQFF. Looking up the rest from reference TRBV30 and TRBJ2-1 gives the full variable domain: SQTIHQWPATLVQPVGSPLSLECTVEGTSNPNLYWYRQAAGRGLQLLFYSVGIGQISSEVPQNLSASRPQDRQFILSSKKLLLSDSGFYLCAWSQSGEQFFGPGTRLTVL.

The chain couples TRBV19 to TRBJ1-1, with TRBD1 as a possible D gene (5 bases). The V gene lost 6 bases and the J gene lost 0 bases, with 11 bases spanning the gap. Per germline, CDR1 LNHDA and CDR2 SQIVND (reference sequence). The CDR3 length is 14 residues. CDR3 nucleotide sequence: TGTGCCAGTAGCATGGGGCAAATGAACACTGAAGCTTTCTTT. Its protein is CASSMGQMNTEAFF.

This clone appeared once. The chain is built from TRBV28 and TRBJ1-2, with D possibly matching TRBD1 (6 bases). V lost 5 bases to trimming and J lost 4 bases, with 23 bases between them. Germline V lookup: CDR1 MDHEN, CDR2 SYDVKM. CDR3 length: 17 amino acids. The CDR3 region is CASSHHREGEFTYGYTF. The CDR3 DNA follows: TGTGCCAGCAGTCATCACAGGGAGGGGGAGTTTACCTATGGCTACACCTTC.

The V gene is TRBV2, the J gene TRBJ2-2; D uncertain. The V end was cut by 6 bases, the J end by 9 bases, with 11 bases between. This CDR3 has 12 residues. From germline, CDR1 is SNHLY and CDR2 FYNNEI. The CDR3 reads CASRRVNRELFF. The CDR3 DNA follows: TGTGCCAGCAGACGTGTTAACAGGGAGCTGTTTTTT.

In this sample, this clone turned up once. The CDR3 DNA reads TGTGCCAGCAGGCACAGGGGGCATGAGCAGTTCTTC. Protein sequence: CASRHRGHEQFF. The V and J genes are TRBV7-8 and TRBJ2-1; the match to TRBD1 covers 9 bases. The ends lost 6 bases at V and 8 bases at J; junction bases unmatched: 2. Looked up from germline, CDR1 is SGHVS and CDR2 is FQNEAQ. The CDR3 is 12 residues long.

This CDR3 is CASSLAQYNEQFF. The CDR3 nucleotides are TGTGCCAGCAGCTTAGCGCAGTACAATGAGCAGTTCTTC. This rearrangement joins TRBV7-9 to TRBJ2-1; no reliable D call. The germline V gene encodes CDR1 SEHNR and CDR2 FQNEAQ (reference sequence). V was shortened by 0 bases and J by 4 bases, with 4 bases between the two germline ends. This CDR3 is 13 amino acids long.

J is TRBJ2-7 and V is TRBV10-3; D perhaps matches TRBD2 (6 bases). This CDR3 is 12 amino acids long. In germline, CDR1 is ENHRY, CDR2 SYGVKD. V was pared by 2 bases and J by 7 bases, with 9 bases between. The chain's CDR3 is CAISEPRGEQYF. DNA of the CDR3: TGTGCCATCAGTGAGCCCCGGGGGGAGCAGTACTTC.

CDR3: CASSLPKGLGYYEQYF. In nucleotides, the CDR3 is TGTGCCAGCAGCCTGCCCAAGGGACTAGGATACTACGAGCAGTACTTC. The chain has TRBV14 and TRBJ2-7; 8 bases agree with TRBD2. This CDR3 is built from 16 residues. Germline V gene lookup returns CDR1 SGHDN and CDR2 FVKESK. Trimming at V came to 4 bases and at J to 3 bases, leaving 11 bases not matched to a gene.

Only one count was recorded for this clone. The chain has TRBV15 and TRBJ2-1, with TRBD2 identical over 9 bases. V was pared by 6 bases and J by 8 bases, with 29 bases of the junction left unmatched. The CDR3 is 21 residues long. Per the germline V gene, CDR1 is LNHNV and CDR2 is YYDKDF (reference sequence). The CDR3 bases are TGTGCCACCAGTTCGCGAAGGCTTAGCGGGAGTAGTTCTGGGGTAGATGATGAGCAGTTCTTC. Translation gives CATSSRRLSGSSSGVDDEQFF. The entire variable domain, with the rest obtained from reference TRBV15 and TRBJ2-1, is as follows: DAMVIQNPRYQVTQFGKPVTLSCSQTLNHNVMYWYQQKSSQAPKLLFHYYDKDFNNEADTPDNFQSRRPNTSFCFLDIRSPGLGDTAMYLCATSSRRLSGSSSGVDDEQFFGPGTRLTVL.

V is TRBV28 and J is TRBJ2-7, with a tentative D call TRBD2 (7 bases). Per the germline V gene, CDR1 is MDHEN and CDR2 is SYDVKM. The CDR3 length is 15 residues. Trimming left V 6 bases short and J 3 bases short, with 18 bases between. As DNA, the CDR3 is TGTGCCAGCAGCAATCCACCGGGGGGCATCTACGAGCAGTACTTC. Translated: CASSNPPGGIYEQYF.

The chain employs TRBV5-1 and TRBJ2-1; 7 nucleotides align to TRBD1. Germline loops: CDR1 SGHRS, CDR2 YFSETQ. The CDR3 consists of 16 residues. The V and J ends lost 4 bases and 4 bases, in that order; junction bases with no gene match: 11. The DNA for the CDR3 is TGCGCCAGCAGCCTAAACAGGGGCCGCGAATACAATGAGCAGTTCTTC. It translates to CASSLNRGREYNEQFF.

The rearrangement joins TRBV18 to TRBJ2-7, with TRBD1 identical over 9 bases. CDR1 KGHSH and CDR2 LQKENI come from the germline V gene. The ends lost 3 bases at V and 2 bases at J; junction bases unmatched: 5. There are 15 residues in the CDR3. CDR3 sequence (DNA): TGTGCCAGCTCACCGAACAGGGGGCCTACCTACGAGCAGTACTTC. Protein product: CASSPNRGPTYEQYF.

This clone was counted a single time. V is TRBV9 and J is TRBJ2-7; no clear D. Trimming took off 0 bases at V and 9 bases at J, with 16 bases between the two ends. Looked up from germline, CDR1 is SGDLS and CDR2 is YYNGEE. This CDR3 has 14 amino acids. The CDR3 spells CASSVEPNYESQYF. CDR3 sequence (DNA): TGTGCCAGCAGCGTAGAACCGAATTACGAGTCGCAGTACTTC. The variable domain in full, with the rest retrieved from reference TRBV9 and TRBJ2-7, is DSGVTQTPKHLITATGQRVTLRCSPRSGDLSVYWYQQSLDQGLQFLIQYYNGEERAKGNILERFSAQQFPDLHSELNLSSLELGDSALYFCASSVEPNYESQYFGPGTRLTVT.

This chain links TRBV6-5 with TRBJ2-7; possibly TRBD2 for D (7 bases). The CDR3 totals 16 residues. From germline, CDR1 is MNHEY and CDR2 SVGAGI. V gave up 0 bases and J gave up 4 bases, with 16 bases separating them. CDR3 DNA sequence: TGTGCCAGCAGTTACTCGAATCTCCGGGGGGCGTACGAGCAGTACTTC. Protein sequence: CASSYSNLRGAYEQYF.

The genes are TRBV5-4 and TRBJ2-1; D is unresolved. This CDR3 has 11 residues. CDR1 and CDR2 from the germline V gene are SGHNT and YYREEE (reference sequence). V was clipped by 9 bases and J by 6 bases, with 10 bases between them. CDR3 loop: CATAVGNEQFF. For the CDR3, the DNA is TGTGCCACCGCGGTGGGCAATGAGCAGTTCTTC.

J is TRBJ1-5 and V is TRBV27; possibly TRBD1 for D (6 bases). CDR3 length: 14 residues. Germline V CDR1 and CDR2: MNHEY, SMNVEV (reference sequence). The V end lost 5 bases, the J end lost 8 bases, and 16 bases lay between the germline ends. The CDR3 DNA reads TGTGCCAGCAGTCTACTGGGGGCCGGGGAGCCCCAGCATTTT. Translation gives CASSLLGAGEPQHF.

The chain couples TRBV6-5 to TRBJ2-1; a possible D gene is TRBD2 (6 bases). From germline, CDR1 is MNHEY and CDR2 SVGAGI. The V and J ends lost 0 bases and 7 bases respectively, with 10 bases between them. This CDR3 region has 14 residues. As DNA, the CDR3 is TGTGCCAGCAGTTACTCTGCAGGGAGGAATGAGCAGTTCTTC. It translates to CASSYSAGRNEQFF.

The V and J genes are TRBV19 and TRBJ2-7; 7 bases are shared with TRBD1. From germline, CDR1 is LNHDA and CDR2 SQIVND (reference sequence). The CDR3 loop spans 15 amino acids. J gave up 1 base and V 1 base, and 4 bases lay outside the gene matches. The CDR3 coding sequence is TGTGCCAGTAGTATAGGACAGGGTGGGTCCTACGAGCAGTACTTC. Amino acids: CASSIGQGGSYEQYF.